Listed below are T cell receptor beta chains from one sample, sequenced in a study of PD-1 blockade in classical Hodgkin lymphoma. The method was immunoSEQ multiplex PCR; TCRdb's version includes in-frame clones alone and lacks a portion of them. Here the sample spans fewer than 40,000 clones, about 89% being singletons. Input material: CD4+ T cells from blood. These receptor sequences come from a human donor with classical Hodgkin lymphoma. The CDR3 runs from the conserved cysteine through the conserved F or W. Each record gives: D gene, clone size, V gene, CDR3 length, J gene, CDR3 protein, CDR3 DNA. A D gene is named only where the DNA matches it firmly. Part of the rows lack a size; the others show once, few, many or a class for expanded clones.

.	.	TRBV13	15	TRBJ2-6	CATIPRSSGANVLTF	TGTGCCACCATCCCAAGGAGCTCTGGGGCCAACGTCCTGACTTTC
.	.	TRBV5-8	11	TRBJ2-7	CASSSRQEQYF	TGTGCCAGCAGCTCTCGACAGGAGCAGTACTTC
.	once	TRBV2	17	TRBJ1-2	CASIPEGGPVTLYGYTF	TGTGCCAGCATCCCCGAGGGGGGGCCAGTCACTTTATATGGCTACACCTTC
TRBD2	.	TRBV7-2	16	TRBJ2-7	CASSQTSGLGNYEQYF	TGTGCCAGCAGCCAGACTAGCGGATTGGGGAACTACGAGCAGTACTTC
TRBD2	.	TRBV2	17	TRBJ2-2	CASRDLAGAQFNGELFF	TGTGCCAGCAGAGATCTAGCGGGGGCCCAATTTAACGGGGAGCTGTTTTTT
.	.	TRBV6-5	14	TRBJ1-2	CASSYSGELDGYTF	TGTGCCAGCAGTTACTCTGGGGAATTAGATGGCTACACCTTC
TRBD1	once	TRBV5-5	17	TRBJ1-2	CASSGSPRGQGTYGYTF	TGTGCCAGCAGCGGGTCTCCACGGGGACAGGGGACCTATGGCTACACCTTC
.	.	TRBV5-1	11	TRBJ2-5	CASSFLETQYF	TGCGCCAGCAGCTTTTTGGAGACCCAGTACTTC
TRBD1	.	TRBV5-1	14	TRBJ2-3	CASRGQGSGDTQYF	TGCGCCAGCAGGGGACAGGGGAGTGGAGATACGCAGTATTTT
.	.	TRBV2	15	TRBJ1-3	CASSSGPRSGNTIYF	TGTGCCAGCAGTTCAGGGCCACGATCTGGAAACACCATATATTTT
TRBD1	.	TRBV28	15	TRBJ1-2	CASSLGGTGGVGYTF	TGTGCCAGCAGTTTAGGCGGGACAGGGGGCGTTGGCTACACCTTC
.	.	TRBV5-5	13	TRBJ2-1	CASSLGGAGEQFF	TGTGCCAGCAGCTTGGGCGGCGCGGGAGAGCAGTTCTTC
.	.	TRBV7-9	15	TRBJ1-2	CASSQGPGANYGYTF	TGTGCCAGCAGCCAAGGTCCGGGGGCTAACTATGGCTACACCTTC
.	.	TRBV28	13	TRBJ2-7	CASSGSPSYEQYF	TGTGCCAGCAGTGGCAGCCCCTCCTACGAGCAGTACTTC
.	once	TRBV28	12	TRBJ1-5	CASTEENQPQHF	TGTGCCAGCACTGAGGAAAATCAGCCCCAGCATTTT
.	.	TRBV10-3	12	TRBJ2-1	CAITVGGNEQFF	TGTGCCATCACCGTCGGGGGCAATGAGCAGTTCTTC
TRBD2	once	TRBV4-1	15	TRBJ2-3	CASSQDSGGTDTQYF	TGCGCCAGCAGCCAAGATTCGGGAGGGACAGATACGCAGTATTTT
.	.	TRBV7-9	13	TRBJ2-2	CASSLVAAGELFF	TGTGCCAGCAGCTTAGTAGCCGCCGGGGAGCTGTTTTTT
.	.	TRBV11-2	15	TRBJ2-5	CASSLEGRGQETQYF	TGTGCCAGCAGCTTAGAAGGTAGAGGCCAAGAGACCCAGTACTTC
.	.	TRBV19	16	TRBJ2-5	CASSMVGAGIPETQYF	TGTGCCAGTAGTATGGTAGGGGCTGGAATCCCCGAGACCCAGTACTTC
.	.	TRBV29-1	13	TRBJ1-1	CSVEGLLNTEAFF	TGCAGCGTTGAGGGACTCCTCAACACTGAAGCTTTCTTT
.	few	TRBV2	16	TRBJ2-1	CANREEVQVSYNEQFF	TGTGCCAACAGGGAGGAGGTTCAGGTCTCCTACAATGAGCAGTTCTTC
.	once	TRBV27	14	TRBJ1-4	CASSGAGANEKLFF	TGTGCCAGCAGTGGGGCCGGGGCTAATGAAAAACTGTTTTTT
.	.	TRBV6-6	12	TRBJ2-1	CASSYYPNEQFF	TGTGCCAGCAGTTATTACCCGAATGAGCAGTTCTTC
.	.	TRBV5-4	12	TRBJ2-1	CASGGTQHEQFF	TGTGCCAGCGGGGGCACCCAACATGAGCAGTTCTTC
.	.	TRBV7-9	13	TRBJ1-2	CASSFGQLYGYTF	TGTGCCAGCAGCTTCGGTCAGCTCTATGGCTACACCTTC
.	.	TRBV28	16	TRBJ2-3	CASSPWSHPYTDTQYF	TGTGCCAGCAGCCCCTGGAGCCATCCCTACACAGATACGCAGTATTTT
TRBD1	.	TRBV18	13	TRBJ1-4	CASSLGTDLILFF	TGTGCCAGCTCACTCGGGACAGACCTCATCCTGTTTTTT
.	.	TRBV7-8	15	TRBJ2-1	CASRRGDVDNNEQFF	TGTGCCAGCCGAAGAGGGGACGTAGATAACAATGAGCAGTTCTTC
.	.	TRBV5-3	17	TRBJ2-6	CARTLHGEQSRANVLTF	TGTGCCAGAACACTGCATGGTGAACAAAGTCGGGCCAACGTCCTGACTTTC
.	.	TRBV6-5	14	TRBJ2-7	CASTRGGANNEQYF	TGTGCCAGCACCCGGGGCGGGGCCAACAACGAGCAGTACTTC
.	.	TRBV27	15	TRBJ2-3	CASSSLRQGQDTQYF	TGTGCCAGCTCTTCGTTGAGGCAGGGGCAGGATACGCAGTATTTT
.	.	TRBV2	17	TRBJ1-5	CASSENRRSRGNQPQHF	TGTGCCAGCAGTGAAAACAGACGGAGCCGGGGCAATCAGCCCCAGCATTTT
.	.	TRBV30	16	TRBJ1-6	CAWSGGGVSYNSPLHF	TGTGCCTGGAGTGGGGGTGGGGTCTCCTATAATTCACCCCTCCACTTT
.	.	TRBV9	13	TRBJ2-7	CASSPGTPYEQYF	TGTGCCAGCAGCCCCGGGACTCCCTACGAGCAGTACTTC
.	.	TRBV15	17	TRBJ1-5	CATSSTWGPETYQPQHF	TGTGCCACCAGCAGCACATGGGGGCCTGAAACTTATCAGCCCCAGCATTTT
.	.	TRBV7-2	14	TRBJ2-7	CASSLEAAAYEQYF	TGTGCCAGCAGCTTAGAGGCAGCCGCCTACGAGCAGTACTTC
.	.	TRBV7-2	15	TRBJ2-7	CASSLALSRGGEQYF	TGTGCCAGCAGCTTAGCGCTTTCGAGGGGCGGCGAGCAGTACTTC
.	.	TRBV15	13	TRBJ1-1	CATSREGITEAFF	TGTGCCACCAGCAGAGAGGGGATCACTGAAGCTTTCTTT
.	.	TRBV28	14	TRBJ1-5	CASSRGGSSQPQHF	TGTGCCAGCAGCCGGGGGGGGTCCAGTCAGCCCCAGCATTTT
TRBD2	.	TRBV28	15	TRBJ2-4	CASSLAGAPKNIQYF	TGTGCCAGCAGTTTAGCGGGAGCACCCAAAAACATTCAGTACTTC
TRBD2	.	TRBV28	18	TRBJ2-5	CASSPELAGGLPKETQYF	TGTGCCAGCAGTCCAGAACTAGCGGGAGGCCTCCCCAAAGAGACCCAGTACTTC
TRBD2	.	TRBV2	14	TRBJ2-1	CASRPPAGEREQFF	TGTGCCAGCCGGCCGCCAGCGGGAGAACGTGAGCAGTTCTTC
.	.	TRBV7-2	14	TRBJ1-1	CASSLRRWNTEAFF	TGTGCCAGCAGCCTCCGGCGGTGGAACACTGAAGCTTTCTTT